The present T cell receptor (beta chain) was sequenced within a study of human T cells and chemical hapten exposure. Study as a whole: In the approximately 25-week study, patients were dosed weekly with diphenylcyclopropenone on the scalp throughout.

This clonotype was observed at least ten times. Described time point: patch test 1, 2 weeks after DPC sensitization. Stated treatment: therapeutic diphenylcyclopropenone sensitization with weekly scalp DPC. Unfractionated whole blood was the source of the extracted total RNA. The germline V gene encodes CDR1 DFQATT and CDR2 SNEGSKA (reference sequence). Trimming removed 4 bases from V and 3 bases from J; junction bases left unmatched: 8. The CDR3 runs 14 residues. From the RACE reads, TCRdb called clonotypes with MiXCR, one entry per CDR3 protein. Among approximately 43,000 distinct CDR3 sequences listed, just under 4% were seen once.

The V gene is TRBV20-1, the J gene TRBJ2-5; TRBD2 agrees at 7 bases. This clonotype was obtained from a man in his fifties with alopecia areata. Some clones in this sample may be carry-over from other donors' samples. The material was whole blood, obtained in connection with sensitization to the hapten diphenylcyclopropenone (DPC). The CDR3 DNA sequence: TGCAGTGCTATCCCAATGGCGGGAGAAGAGACCCAGTACTTC. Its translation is CSAIPMAGEETQYF.